This TCR beta chain was captured in a study of technical replicates of blood from several donors listed by TCRdb under 2017. Remarks on this clone: Its antigen is unknown. Base qualities are not at hand, and no much larger clone is one base apart.

Its CDR3 holds 14 amino acids, cysteine through phenylalanine. The read is trimmed to its CDR3 DNA, 42 bases read in frame from base 1. CDR1 and CDR2, looked up from the germline V gene, are MRHNA and SNTAGT. V gives up 9 bases and J gives up 0 bases, and the segment between their germline ends measures 12 bases. The method was the immunoSEQ multiplex PCR assay. Entries here come from immuneACCESS through TCRdb and include only in-frame sequences with V and J called. Some clones fail to appear in such tables; in the studies checked, an unresolved V gene covers under half of the shortfall, and the cause of the remainder is unknown. In all, the sample holds approximately 75,000 clones, and around 97% of those were seen once. Less than 0.2% of the sample lies in the top ten.

The sequence came from a human donor in good health. Sequenced: T cells isolated from PBMCs. This sequence uses TRBV6-4 and TRBJ2-1, with the D gene uncertain. CDR3 region: CASKPTLSYNEQFF. The sequence in DNA is TGTGCCAGTAAACCGACTCTCTCCTACAATGAGCAGTTCTTC.